The clone carrying this T cell receptor beta chain was counted many times. Antigen: not known. The CDR3 runs to 13 residues. Germline V gives CDR1 SGHRS, CDR2 YFSETQ. The V end was cut by 6 bases, the J end by 0 bases, with 6 bases between. Full-length variable regions came from constant-region reverse primers plus semi-nested Nested Universal Primer A PCR. TCRdb redid the calling of the 5' RACE reads with MiXCR, one entry per CDR3 protein. Of 62,000 or so distinct CDR3 sequences listed, less than 30% are singletons. General study findings and limits: The TCR gene usage of tumor memory CD4+ T cells clustered together with blood and lymph node memory CD4+ cells and with lymph node naive CD4+ cells.

Treg sorting used a CD4+CD25+CD127-/low gate. This TCR derives from a female donor with breast cancer. Sequenced sample: tumor-infiltrating Tregs sorted from the breast tumor. V and J are TRBV5-1 and TRBJ1-4; D is ambiguous. The DNA of the CDR3 is TGCGCCAGCAAGGAACCAACTAATGAAAAACTGTTTTTT. Translating it yields CASKEPTNEKLFF.